The rows below give T cell receptor beta chains drawn from one sample of a study of cytomegalovirus exposure and HLA in healthy donors. TCRdb's copy holds only in-frame clones and misses some; the assay was immunoSEQ multiplex PCR. The sample has fewer than 100,000 clones, under 80% seen once. Sequencing was performed on PBMCs. These TCRs come from a man between 40 and 49 years old in good health and CMV-seropositive. Each CDR3 is given with its conserved first and last residue.

V gene: TRBV28; CDR3 protein: CASSLTGNEQFF
V gene: TRBV5-1; CDR3 protein: CASSLLQADTQYF
V gene: TRBV10-3; CDR3 protein: CAISEARNTEAFF
V gene: TRBV6-6; CDR3 protein: CASCLGQVNSPLHF
V gene: TRBV5-6; CDR3 protein: CASSLAWTANQETQYF
V gene: TRBV5-6; CDR3 protein: CASSFWFRGNNSPLHF
V gene: TRBV7-9; CDR3 protein: CASSPPLSRTGGSEQYF
V gene: TRBV19; CDR3 protein: CASRYPGTVNYGYTF
V gene: TRBV29-1; CDR3 protein: CSVEVRDRGTYEQYF
V gene: TRBV4-1; CDR3 protein: CASSPRDRGQRDEQYF
V gene: TRBV19; CDR3 protein: CASSIIQGFQPQHF
V gene: TRBV19; CDR3 protein: CASSAYRFTEAFF
V gene: TRBV9; CDR3 protein: CASSVSPGTGSNEQFF
V gene: TRBV7-2; CDR3 protein: CASSQGSGSDTQYF
V gene: TRBV5-1; CDR3 protein: CASSLAYVTNSYNEQFF
V gene: TRBV2; CDR3 protein: CASIPHSQETQYF
V gene: TRBV19; CDR3 protein: CASSMSGAGEKLFF
V gene: TRBV27; CDR3 protein: CASSLRGGNYEQYF
V gene: TRBV19; CDR3 protein: CASTGTSGETQYF
V gene: TRBV5-4; CDR3 protein: CASSFFGGEEQYF
V gene: TRBV6-5; CDR3 protein: CASSYSNQGSTEAFF
V gene: TRBV7-9; CDR3 protein: CASSYTDTQYF
V gene: TRBV4-1; CDR3 protein: CASSQGAGGYEQYF
V gene: TRBV7-9; CDR3 protein: CASSDTNRGRGANVLTF
V gene: TRBV5-1; CDR3 protein: CASSLGRTSGSYEQYF
V gene: TRBV10-2; CDR3 protein: CASKVQGAGAGNTIYF
V gene: TRBV4-1; CDR3 protein: CASSQDRGSAYEQYF
V gene: TRBV4-1; CDR3 protein: CASSQQDRGLEQYF
V gene: TRBV4-1; CDR3 protein: CASSQDISGGYEQYF
V gene: TRBV18; CDR3 protein: CASSPEQGKPGAYEQYF
V gene: TRBV27; CDR3 protein: CASSINRVNTEAFF
V gene: TRBV19; CDR3 protein: CASSMTTASTDTQYF
V gene: TRBV7-2; CDR3 protein: CASSLDSRGWYEQFF
V gene: TRBV7-8; CDR3 protein: CASSSRPGNYGYTF
V gene: TRBV2; CDR3 protein: CASTAGRSNQPQHF
V gene: TRBV13; CDR3 protein: CASSSGSSGSFQFF
V gene: TRBV5-1; CDR3 protein: CASSSEGGIAGNTIYF
V gene: TRBV5-1; CDR3 protein: CASSLAWGGGQGYEQYF
V gene: TRBV6-4; CDR3 protein: CASSDARGASGRNEQFF
V gene: TRBV9; CDR3 protein: CASSVESGSGTGELFF
V gene: TRBV5-1; CDR3 protein: CASSLDGQGGNEQYF
V gene: TRBV7-8; CDR3 protein: CASSLVRDRGSYEQYF
V gene: TRBV18; CDR3 protein: CASSPAQGYEQYF
V gene: TRBV2; CDR3 protein: CASSEEGDYGYTF